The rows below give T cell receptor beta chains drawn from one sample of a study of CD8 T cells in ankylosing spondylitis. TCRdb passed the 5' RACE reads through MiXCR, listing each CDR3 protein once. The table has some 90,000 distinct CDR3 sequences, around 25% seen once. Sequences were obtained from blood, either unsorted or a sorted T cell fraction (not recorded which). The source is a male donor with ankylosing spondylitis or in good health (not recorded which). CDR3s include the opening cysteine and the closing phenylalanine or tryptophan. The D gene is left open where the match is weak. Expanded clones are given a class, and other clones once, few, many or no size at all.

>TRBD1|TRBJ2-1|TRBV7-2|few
TGTGCCAGCAGCCAGCCCACAGGGGACAATGAGCAGTTCTTC
CASSQPTGDNEQFF
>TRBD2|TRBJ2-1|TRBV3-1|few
TGTGCCAGCAGCCAAGGACTAGCGGGAGTTAATGAGCAGTTCTTC
CASSQGLAGVNEQFF
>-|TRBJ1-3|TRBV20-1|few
TGCAGTGCCGCGGACTCCTCTGGAAACACCATATATTTT
CSAADSSGNTIYF
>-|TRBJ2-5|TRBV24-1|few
TGTGCCACCAGTGATTCGACCGGGTCCCAAGAGACCCAGTACTTC
CATSDSTGSQETQYF
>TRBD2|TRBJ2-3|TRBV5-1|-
TGCGCCAGCAATCCTTCTAGCGGGGTCACAGATACGCAGTATTTT
CASNPSSGVTDTQYF
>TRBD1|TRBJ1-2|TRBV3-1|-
TGTGCCAGCAGCCAGGGGACAGGGCCCTATGGCTACACCTTC
CASSQGTGPYGYTF
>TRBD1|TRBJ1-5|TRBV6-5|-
TGTGCCAGCAGTTACGAGAGGGACAGACTGAACAATCAGCCCCAGCATTTT
CASSYERDRLNNQPQHF
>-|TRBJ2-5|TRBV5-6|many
TGTGCCAGCAGCCCTCGCCCGGCTAGCCGACAACAAGAGACCCAGTACTTC
CASSPRPASRQQETQYF
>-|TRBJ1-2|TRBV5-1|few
TGCGCCAGCAGCCCGGGGGTAGGGGCGCGCTATGGCTACACCTTC
CASSPGVGARYGYTF
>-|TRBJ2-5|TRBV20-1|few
TGCAGTGCTAGAATCCCAGGAGGAGAGACCCAGTACTTC
CSARIPGGETQYF
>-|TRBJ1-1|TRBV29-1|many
TGCAGCGGACGGTCGAACACTGAAGCTTTCTTT
CSGRSNTEAFF
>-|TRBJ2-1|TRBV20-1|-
TGCAGTGCCCCGTCTAGCCCGTGGGATAATGAGCAGTTCTTC
CSAPSSPWDNEQFF
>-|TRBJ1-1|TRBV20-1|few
TGCAGTGTTCAATACAGGTCCCCCTACACTGAAGCTTTCTTT
CSVQYRSPYTEAFF
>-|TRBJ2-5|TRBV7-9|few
TGTGCCGTCGATCGGGAGACCCAGTACTTC
CAVDRETQYF
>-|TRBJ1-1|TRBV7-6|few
TGTGCCAGCAGCTTAGATTGGGGGGGCACTGAAGCTTTCTTT
CASSLDWGGTEAFF
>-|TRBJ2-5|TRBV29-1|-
TGCAGCGTGGGGAGAGGGGAGGATGAGACCCAGTACTTC
CSVGRGEDETQYF
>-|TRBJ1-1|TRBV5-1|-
TGCGCCAGCAGGGTTGAGGGGAGGAACACTGAAGCTTTCTTT
CASRVEGRNTEAFF
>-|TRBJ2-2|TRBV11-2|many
TGTGCCAGCAGCTTAGTCCCAGGGACCCTAAACACCGGGGAGCTGTTTTTT
CASSLVPGTLNTGELFF
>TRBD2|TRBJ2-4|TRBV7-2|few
TGTGCCAGCAGCCCGACTAGCGGGGCCCAAAACATTCAGTACTTC
CASSPTSGAQNIQYF
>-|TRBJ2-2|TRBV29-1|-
TGCAGCTCCCGTGGGGCCGCCACCGGGGAGCTGTTTTTT
CSSRGAATGELFF
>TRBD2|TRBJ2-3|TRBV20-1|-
TGCAGTGCTCCTCTCCGGACTAGCGGGAACACAGATACGCAGTATTTT
CSAPLRTSGNTDTQYF
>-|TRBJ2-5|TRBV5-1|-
TGCGCCAGCAGTTTGGAAGCTAGCTTTGGCCAAGAGACCCAGTACTTC
CASSLEASFGQETQYF
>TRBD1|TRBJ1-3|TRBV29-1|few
TGCAGCGCAGACAGGGTAGGCGGAAACACCATATATTTT
CSADRVGGNTIYF
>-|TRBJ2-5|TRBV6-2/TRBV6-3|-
TGTGCCAGCCTTGGGAGCGGAGCACTTCAAGAGACCCAGTACTTC
CASLGSGALQETQYF
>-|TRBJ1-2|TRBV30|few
TGTGCCTGGAGTGTACTGGGGGGCGGCTCGGGCTACACCTTC
CAWSVLGGGSGYTF
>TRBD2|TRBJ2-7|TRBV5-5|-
TGTGCCAGCAGCAGAGGGACTAGCGGGAGGGACTCCTACGAGCAGTACTTC
CASSRGTSGRDSYEQYF
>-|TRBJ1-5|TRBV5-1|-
TGCGCCAGCAGCCGAGATGGTACTCAGCCCCAGCATTTT
CASSRDGTQPQHF
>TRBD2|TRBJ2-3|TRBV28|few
TGTGCCAGCACCAGCGGGGGGGCGAGAGATACGCAGTATTTT
CASTSGGARDTQYF
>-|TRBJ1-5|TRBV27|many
TGTGCCAGCAGTTTTTGGCGCAATCAGCCCCAGCATTTT
CASSFWRNQPQHF
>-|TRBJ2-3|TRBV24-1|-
TGTGCCACCAGTGACAGGGGCGACGATACGCAGTATTTT
CATSDRGDDTQYF
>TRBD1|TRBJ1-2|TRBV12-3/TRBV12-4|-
TGTGCCAGCAGTATGGACAGGGCAAACTATGGCTACACCTTC
CASSMDRANYGYTF
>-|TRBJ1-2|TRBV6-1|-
TGTGCCAGCAGCCTCGGGGTCCCCTATGGCTACACCTTC
CASSLGVPYGYTF
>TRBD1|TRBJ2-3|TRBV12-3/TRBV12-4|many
TGTGCCAGCAGGTCGACAGGGGGCACAGATACGCAGTATTTT
CASRSTGGTDTQYF
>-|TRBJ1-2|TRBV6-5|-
TGTGCCAGCAGTTACTCGATTCTCCCAGGGTTCGATGGCTACACCTTC
CASSYSILPGFDGYTF
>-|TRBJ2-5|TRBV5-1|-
TGCGCCAGCAGCTCTGAGCCGAGGGAGACCCAGTACTTC
CASSSEPRETQYF
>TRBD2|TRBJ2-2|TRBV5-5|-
TGTGCCAGCAACACGAGAGGGCGGGAGATCGGGGAGCTGTTTTTT
CASNTRGREIGELFF
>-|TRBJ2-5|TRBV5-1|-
TGCGCCAGCAGCTCCAGACTGGCACAAGAGACCCAGTACTTC
CASSSRLAQETQYF
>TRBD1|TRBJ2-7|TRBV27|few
TGTGCCAGCAGAGACAGGGCCCCATCAGGCGAGCAGTACTTC
CASRDRAPSGEQYF
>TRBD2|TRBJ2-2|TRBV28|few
TGTGCCAGCAGACGGGGAGGGGAAACCGGGGAGCTGTTTTTT
CASRRGGETGELFF
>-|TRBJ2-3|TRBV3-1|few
TGTGCCAGCAGCCAAGATATCTCCTCCTTAACAGGGTACCTCACAGATACGCAGTATTTT
CASSQDISSLTGYLTDTQYF
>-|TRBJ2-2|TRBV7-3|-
TGTGCCAGCAGCTTAACGAGGGGAGGTGACACCGGGGAGCTGTTTTTT
CASSLTRGGDTGELFF
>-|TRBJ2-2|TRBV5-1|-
TGCGCCAGCAGCCTCCAGGGCTCGAACACCGGGGAGCTGTTTTTT
CASSLQGSNTGELFF
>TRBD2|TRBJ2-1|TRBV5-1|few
TGCGCCAGCAGCCCCATAGCGGGAGCGTCCTACAATGAGCAGTTCTTC
CASSPIAGASYNEQFF
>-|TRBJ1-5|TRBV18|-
TGTGCCAGCTCAACGTGGGACTCGGATCAGCCCCAGCATTTT
CASSTWDSDQPQHF
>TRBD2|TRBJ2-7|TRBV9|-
TGTGCCAGCAGCGTAGAGGGGACTAGCGGTTACGAGCAGTACTTC
CASSVEGTSGYEQYF
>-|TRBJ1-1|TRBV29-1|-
TGCAGCGAGCGGGCGGGGGACACTGAAGCTTTCTTT
CSERAGDTEAFF
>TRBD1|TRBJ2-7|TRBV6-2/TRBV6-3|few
TGTGCCAGCAGTTACTCCCGGACAGGTTACGAGCAGTACTTC
CASSYSRTGYEQYF
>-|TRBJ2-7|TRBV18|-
TGTGCCAACTCACCACGCGGGCCGGACGAGCAGTACTTC
CANSPRGPDEQYF
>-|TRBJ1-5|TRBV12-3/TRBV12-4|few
TGTGCCAGCAGTTTGGGAGCACATAGCAATCAGCCCCAGCATTTT
CASSLGAHSNQPQHF
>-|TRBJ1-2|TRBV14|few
TGTGCCAGCAGCCAATACGACCGCTATGGCTACACCTTC
CASSQYDRYGYTF
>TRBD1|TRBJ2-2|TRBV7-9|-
TGTGCCAGCAGCGGCTACAGGGGCGGTGGGGGCACCGGGGAGCTGTTTTTT
CASSGYRGGGGTGELFF
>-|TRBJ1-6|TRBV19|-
TGTGCCAGTATGATGACGGGACGGCAAAATTCACCCCTCCACTTT
CASMMTGRQNSPLHF
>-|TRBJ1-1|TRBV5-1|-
TGCGCCAGCAGCCCGCACGGAGATACTGAAGCTTTCTTT
CASSPHGDTEAFF
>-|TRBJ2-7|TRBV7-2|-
TGTGCCAGCAGCCCAGGTTACGAGCAGTACTTC
CASSPGYEQYF
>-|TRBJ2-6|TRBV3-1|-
TGTGCCAGCAGCCGGACAGTCACATCTGGGGCCAACGTCCTGACTTTC
CASSRTVTSGANVLTF
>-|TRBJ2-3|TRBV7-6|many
TGTGCCAGCAGCCGAGGGACAGATACGCAGTATTTT
CASSRGTDTQYF